These 25 T cell receptor beta chains originate from one sample sequenced in a study of blood T cell repertoires in COVID-19. TCRdb's copy holds only in-frame clones and misses some; the assay was immunoSEQ multiplex PCR. The table has some 120,000 clones, 70% to 90% seen once. Sequenced: peripheral blood. These receptors originate from a woman older than 75 with acute or convalescent COVID-19.

This sequence joins TRBV19 and TRBJ2-1, with D possibly matching TRBD1 (5 bases). CDR1 is LNHDA and CDR2 is SQIVND in the germline V gene (reference sequence). V was trimmed by 6 bases and J by 2 bases, leaving 14 bases between them. This CDR3 has 15 residues. CDR3 protein: CASSDSRRPYNEQFF. The CDR3 nucleotides are TGTGCCAGTAGCGACAGTCGGAGACCCTACAATGAGCAGTTCTTC.

The chain is built from TRBV27 and TRBJ1-2, with 7 bases that match TRBD1. The CDR3 loop spans 15 amino acids. V shed 8 bases and J 4 bases; nucleotides not matched to a gene: 13. Germline assignment: CDR1 MNHEY and CDR2 SMNVEV (reference sequence). CDR3 region: CASRSLQGLGYGYTF. The CDR3 bases are TGTGCCAGCCGCTCATTACAGGGGCTCGGCTATGGCTACACCTTC.

The CDR3, as DNA: TGCGCCAGCAGCCTCACAGGGCGCGGCACCGGGGAGCTGTTTTTT. Encoded protein: CASSLTGRGTGELFF. The chain uses TRBV4-3 and TRBJ2-2; a weak D match, TRBD1 (6 bases). V shed 4 bases and J shed 4 bases, with 13 bases lying between them. Germline V gene data show CDR1 as LGHNA and CDR2 as YSLEER. CDR3 length equals 15 residues.

The chain joins TRBV2 to TRBJ1-1; 8 nucleotides agree with TRBD1. CDR3 length: 14 amino acids. The germline V gene encodes CDR1 SNHLY and CDR2 FYNNEI. Unmatched junction bases numbered 6, after V lost 4 bases and J lost 5 bases. CDR3 region: CASSAGQVGTEAFF. CDR3 DNA sequence: TGTGCCAGCAGTGCGGGACAGGTGGGAACTGAAGCTTTCTTT.

This clone was seen a handful of times. CDR3 amino acids: CASSLNRQLNSPLHF. The CDR3 bases are TGTGCCAGCAGCCTAAACAGGCAACTGAATTCACCCCTCCACTTT. J is TRBJ1-6 and V is TRBV11-1, with a weak D call TRBD1 (5 bases). The CDR3 covers 15 residues. Trimming pared 5 bases from V and 7 bases from J, leaving 15 bases between. From germline, CDR1 is SGHAT and CDR2 FQDESV (reference sequence).

DNA of the CDR3: TGTGCCAGTAGCCCGTCAGGGGGCAGGCACACTGAAGCTTTCTTT. Amino acid sequence: CASSPSGGRHTEAFF. The rearrangement joins TRBV19 to TRBJ1-1, with TRBD1 identical over 8 bases. The ends lost 6 bases at V and 3 bases at J; junction bases unmatched: 9. The CDR3 is 15 amino acids. CDR1 LNHDA and CDR2 SQIVND come from the germline V gene (reference sequence).

The chain couples TRBV19 to TRBJ1-1, with no clear D. Trimming took off 5 bases at V and 5 bases at J, with 24 bases between the two ends. Germline CDR1 is LNHDA and CDR2 is SQIVND (reference sequence). This CDR3 region has 17 residues. The CDR3 DNA follows: TGTGCCAGTAGTCTCCACGGAGGAACAGCAACTAGGACTGAAGCTTTCTTT. It codes for CASSLHGGTATRTEAFF.

This clone showed up just a few times. This chain connects TRBV15 to TRBJ1-4, with 8 nucleotides matching TRBD1. This CDR3 comprises 16 residues. Trimming took 0 bases from V and 7 from J; bases not matched to a gene: 7. CDR1 LNHNV and CDR2 YYDKDF come from the germline V gene (reference sequence). This CDR3 reads CATSRDYGTGGEKLFF. DNA for the CDR3: TGTGCCACCAGCAGAGATTACGGGACAGGAGGTGAAAAACTGTTTTTT.

The rearrangement uses TRBV4-1 and TRBJ1-2; possible D gene TRBD1, 5 bases. V was pared by 0 bases and J by 2 bases, with 10 bases between. Germline V gene data show CDR1 as MGHRA and CDR2 as YSYEKL. The CDR3 is 15 amino acids. CDR3 DNA: TGCGCCAGCAGCCAAGAACCGGGGGTGAACTATGGCTACACCTTC. As protein: CASSQEPGVNYGYTF.

This clone was counted only a few times. The chain is built from TRBV5-1 and TRBJ1-2, with 10 nucleotides matching TRBD1. Germline-derived CDR1 and CDR2 are SGHRS and YFSETQ. This CDR3 region has 16 residues. With 2 bases clipped from V and 10 bases from J, the junction kept 14 bases outside the gene matches. This CDR3 is CASSLIPRTGGVDYTF. The CDR3 coding sequence is TGCGCCAGCAGCTTAATTCCTCGGACAGGGGGTGTAGACTACACCTTC.

This sequence joins TRBV5-4 and TRBJ2-5; D perhaps matches TRBD1 (6 bases). Germline CDR1 reads SGHNT; CDR2 reads YYREEE (reference sequence). The V gene lost 0 bases and the J gene lost 8 bases, with 14 bases spanning the gap. The CDR3 has 14 residues. CDR3 in amino acids: CASSLDRALGTQYF. The CDR3 DNA reads TGTGCCAGCAGCTTGGACAGGGCGCTAGGTACCCAGTACTTC.

The chain joins TRBV6-5 to TRBJ1-2, with D perhaps matching TRBD1 (5 bases). The length of the CDR3 is 14 residues. V was trimmed by 6 bases and J by 0 bases, leaving 11 bases between them. Germline assignment: CDR1 MNHEY and CDR2 SVGAGI. CDR3 sequence (DNA): TGTGCCAGCAGGGATCCGACAGCTAACTATGGCTACACCTTC. Amino acid sequence: CASRDPTANYGYTF.

The genes are TRBV5-4 and TRBJ1-2, with D possibly being TRBD1 (6 bases). V was pared by 0 bases and J by 7 bases, with 13 bases between. The CDR3 sequence is 14 residues long. Per the germline V gene, CDR1 is SGHNT and CDR2 is YYREEE (reference sequence). The CDR3: CASSLEAGVAGYTF. For the CDR3, the DNA is TGTGCCAGCAGCTTGGAGGCAGGGGTGGCTGGCTACACCTTC.

J is TRBJ2-1 and V is TRBV9; D gene ambiguous. Per the germline V gene, CDR1 is SGDLS and CDR2 is YYNGEE. The V gene lost 0 bases and the J gene lost 3 bases, with 7 bases spanning the gap. The CDR3 is made up of 14 amino acids. The CDR3 protein is CASSVGLDYNEQFF. In nucleotides, the CDR3 is TGTGCCAGCAGCGTAGGGCTCGACTACAATGAGCAGTTCTTC.

This chain joins TRBV5-1 and TRBJ2-2; D is unresolved. Looked up from germline, CDR1 is SGHRS and CDR2 is YFSETQ. Deletions cut 0 bases from V and 1 base from J, with 10 bases between. The CDR3 sequence is 16 residues long. In nucleotides, the CDR3 is TGCGCCAGCAGCTTGGCTACAGCCCGGAACACCGGGGAGCTGTTTTTT. Translating gives CASSLATARNTGELFF. Full variable domain (rest looked up from reference TRBV5-1 and TRBJ2-2): KAGVTQTPRYLIKTRGQQVTLSCSPISGHRSVSWYQQTPGQGLQFLFEYFSETQRNKGNFPGRFSGRQFSNSRSEMNVSTLELGDSALYLCASSLATARNTGELFFGEGSRLTVL.

The rearrangement uses TRBV11-2 and TRBJ1-2; D is unclear. The CDR3 is made up of 15 amino acids. The V gene lost 5 bases and the J gene lost 2 bases, with 15 bases spanning the gap. Germline lookup yields CDR1 SGHAT and CDR2 FQNNGV. The CDR3 protein is CASSPLAGRNYGYTF. CDR3 bases: TGTGCCAGCAGCCCACTAGCTGGACGAAACTATGGCTACACCTTC.

The chain carries TRBV7-9 and TRBJ1-1, with a possible D match to TRBD1 (5 bases). The CDR3 runs 14 residues. The germline CDR1 and CDR2 sequences are SEHNR and FQNEAQ (reference sequence). Trimming took 1 base from V and 2 from J, leaving 8 bases between them. The CDR3 DNA reads TGTGCCAGCAGCTTAGGGTGGGGCAACACTGAAGCTTTCTTT. It codes for CASSLGWGNTEAFF.

The gene calls are TRBV15 and TRBJ2-2, with TRBD1 as a possible D gene (6 bases). Germline V gene sequence: CDR1 LNHNV, CDR2 YYDKDF (reference sequence). V was shortened by 4 bases and J by 5 bases, with 20 bases between the two germline ends. The CDR3 covers 17 residues. This CDR3 reads CATSTQTRGWGTGELFF. CDR3 sequence (DNA): TGTGCCACCAGCACCCAGACCAGGGGATGGGGGACCGGGGAGCTGTTTTTT.

This sequence joins TRBV19 and TRBJ2-7; D might be TRBD1 (6 bases). The CDR3 contains 14 residues. V was clipped by 4 bases and J by 2 bases, with 12 bases between them. Germline V gene data show CDR1 as LNHDA and CDR2 as SQIVND (reference sequence). CDR3 in amino acids: CASSTGDAAYEQYF. In DNA form, the CDR3 reads TGTGCCAGTAGTACAGGGGACGCCGCCTACGAGCAGTACTTC.

The chain carries TRBV10-3 and TRBJ1-1, with 10 bases lining up with TRBD1. The CDR3 spans 13 residues. J gave up 1 base and V 9 bases, and 2 bases lay outside the gene matches. Germline V gene lookup returns CDR1 ENHRY and CDR2 SYGVKD. The CDR3: CAMGQGKNTEAFF. Here the CDR3 DNA reads TGTGCCATGGGACAGGGGAAGAACACTGAAGCTTTCTTT.

J is TRBJ1-4 and V is TRBV7-9; the D gene is possibly TRBD1 (6 bases). Germline CDR1 reads SEHNR; CDR2 reads FQNEAQ (reference sequence). Trimming took 1 base from V and 6 from J, leaving 18 bases between them. This CDR3 is built from 17 residues. CDR3 DNA: TGTGCCAGCAGCTTAGGGGACACTTCGTCAGGGTATGAAAAACTGTTTTTT. Amino acids: CASSLGDTSSGYEKLFF.

The chain employs TRBV28 and TRBJ2-5, with 11 nucleotides matching TRBD1. This CDR3 has 15 residues. Trimming cost V 8 bases and J 1 base; bases outside gene matches: 6. Germline CDR1 reads MDHEN; CDR2 reads SYDVKM. CDR3 residues: CASRRTGGFQETQYF. In DNA, the CDR3 is TGTGCCAGCCGGCGGACAGGGGGCTTCCAAGAGACCCAGTACTTC. The full variable domain, rest sourced from reference TRBV28 and TRBJ2-5, is DVKVTQSSRYLVKRTGEKVFLECVQDMDHENMFWYRQDPGLGLRLIYFSYDVKMKEKGDIPEGYSVSREKKERFSLILESASTNQTSMYLCASRRTGGFQETQYFGPGTRLLVL.

This chain links TRBV2 with TRBJ1-2; 7 nucleotides agree with TRBD1. Germline lookup yields CDR1 SNHLY and CDR2 FYNNEI. The junction had 7 bases not matched to a gene; V was cut back by 4 bases and J by 8 bases. The CDR3 is 13 amino acids. CDR3 bases: TGTGCCAGCAGTGGTAGGGACAGTCTCGGCTACACCTTC. This sequence encodes CASSGRDSLGYTF.

Comments on this clone: This same CDR3 is encoded by further DNA sequences in the sample. V usage is TRBV6-5 and J usage is TRBJ1-5; possibly TRBD1 for D (5 bases). CDR3 size: 15 residues. Trimming left V 0 bases short and J 4 bases short, with 10 bases between. CDR1 MNHEY and CDR2 SVGAGI come from the germline V gene. The CDR3 reads CASSYSGRGNQPQHF. In nucleotides, the CDR3 is TGTGCCAGCAGTTACTCAGGGAGGGGTAATCAGCCCCAGCATTTT.

The chain joins TRBV5-1 to TRBJ1-4, with D tentatively TRBD1 (6 bases). The CDR3 is 13 amino acids. The germline gives CDR1 SGHRS, CDR2 YFSETQ. The V end lost 4 bases, the J end lost 7 bases, and 11 bases lay between the germline ends. The CDR3: CASSKTGIEKLFF. In DNA, the CDR3 is TGCGCCAGCAGCAAAACAGGGATTGAAAAACTGTTTTTT. The full variable domain, in which reference TRBV5-1 and TRBJ1-4 provide the parts outside the CDR3, is KAGVTQTPRYLIKTRGQQVTLSCSPISGHRSVSWYQQTPGQGLQFLFEYFSETQRNKGNFPGRFSGRQFSNSRSEMNVSTLELGDSALYLCASSKTGIEKLFFGSGTQLSVL.